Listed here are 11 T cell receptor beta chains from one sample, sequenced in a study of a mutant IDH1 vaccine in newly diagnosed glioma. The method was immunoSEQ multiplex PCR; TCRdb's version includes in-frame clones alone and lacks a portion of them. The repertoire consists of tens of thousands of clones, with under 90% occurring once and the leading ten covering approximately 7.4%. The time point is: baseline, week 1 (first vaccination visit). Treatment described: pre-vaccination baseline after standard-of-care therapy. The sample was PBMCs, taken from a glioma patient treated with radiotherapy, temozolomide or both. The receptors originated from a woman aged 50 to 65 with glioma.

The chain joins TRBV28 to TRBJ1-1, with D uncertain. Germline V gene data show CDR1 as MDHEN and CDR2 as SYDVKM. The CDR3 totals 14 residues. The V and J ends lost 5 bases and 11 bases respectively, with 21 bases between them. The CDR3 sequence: CASSGAGRTISAFF. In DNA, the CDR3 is TGTGCCAGCAGTGGAGCCGGGAGAACCATATCCGCTTTCTTT.

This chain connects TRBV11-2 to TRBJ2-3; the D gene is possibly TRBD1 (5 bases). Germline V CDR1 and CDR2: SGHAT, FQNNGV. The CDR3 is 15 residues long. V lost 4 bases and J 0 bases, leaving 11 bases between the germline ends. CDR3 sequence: CASSSPRVSTDTQYF. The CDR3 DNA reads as TGTGCCAGCAGCTCCCCCAGGGTTAGCACAGATACGCAGTATTTT.

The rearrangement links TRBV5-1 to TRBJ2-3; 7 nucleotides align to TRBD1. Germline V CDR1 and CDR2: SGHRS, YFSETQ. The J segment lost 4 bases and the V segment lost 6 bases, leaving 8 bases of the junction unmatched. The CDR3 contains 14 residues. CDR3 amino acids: CASTTKGGADTQYF. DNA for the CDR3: TGCGCCAGCACCACAAAAGGGGGCGCAGATACGCAGTATTTT.

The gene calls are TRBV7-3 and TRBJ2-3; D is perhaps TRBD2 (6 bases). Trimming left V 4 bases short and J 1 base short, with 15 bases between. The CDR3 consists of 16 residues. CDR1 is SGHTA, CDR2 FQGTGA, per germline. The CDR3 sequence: CASSSLPGGGTDTQYF. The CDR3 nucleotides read TGTGCCAGCAGCTCCCTGCCAGGCGGGGGCACAGATACGCAGTATTTT.

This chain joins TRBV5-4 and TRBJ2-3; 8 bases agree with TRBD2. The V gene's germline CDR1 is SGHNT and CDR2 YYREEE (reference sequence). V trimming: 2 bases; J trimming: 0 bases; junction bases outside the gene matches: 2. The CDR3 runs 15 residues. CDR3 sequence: CASSFSGASTDTQYF. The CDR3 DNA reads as TGTGCCAGCAGCTTTAGCGGGGCTAGCACAGATACGCAGTATTTT.

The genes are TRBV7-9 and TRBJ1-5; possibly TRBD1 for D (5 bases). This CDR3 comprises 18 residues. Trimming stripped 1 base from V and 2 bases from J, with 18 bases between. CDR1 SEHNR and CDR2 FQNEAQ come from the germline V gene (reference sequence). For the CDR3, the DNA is TGTGCCAGCAGCTTAGGGACGGGGAAAGGGGAGGGCAATCAGCCCCAGCATTTT. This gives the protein CASSLGTGKGEGNQPQHF.

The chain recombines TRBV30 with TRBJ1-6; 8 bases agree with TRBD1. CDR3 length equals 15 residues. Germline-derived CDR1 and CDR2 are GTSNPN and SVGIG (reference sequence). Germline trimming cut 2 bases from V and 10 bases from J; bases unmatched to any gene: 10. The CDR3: CAWSTQGVDRSPLHF. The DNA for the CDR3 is TGTGCCTGGAGTACACAGGGGGTCGATAGGTCACCCCTCCACTTT.

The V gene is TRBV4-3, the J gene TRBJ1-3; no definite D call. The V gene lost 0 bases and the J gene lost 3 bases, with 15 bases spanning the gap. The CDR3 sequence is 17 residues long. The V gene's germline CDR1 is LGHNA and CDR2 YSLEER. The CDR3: CASSQDLAPGFGNTIYF. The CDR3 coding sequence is TGCGCCAGCAGCCAAGATCTTGCCCCAGGTTTTGGAAACACCATATATTTT.

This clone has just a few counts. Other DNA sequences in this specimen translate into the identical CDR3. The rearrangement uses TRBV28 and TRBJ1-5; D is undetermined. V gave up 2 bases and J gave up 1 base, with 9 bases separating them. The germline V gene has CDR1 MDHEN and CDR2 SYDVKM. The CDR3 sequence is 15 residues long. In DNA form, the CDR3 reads TGTGCCAGCAGTTTAGGAACCAACAGCAATCAGCCCCAGCATTTT. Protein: CASSLGTNSNQPQHF. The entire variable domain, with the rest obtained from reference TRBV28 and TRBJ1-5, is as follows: DVKVTQSSRYLVKRTGEKVFLECVQDMDHENMFWYRQDPGLGLRLIYFSYDVKMKEKGDIPEGYSVSREKKERFSLILESASTNQTSMYLCASSLGTNSNQPQHFGDGTRLSIL.

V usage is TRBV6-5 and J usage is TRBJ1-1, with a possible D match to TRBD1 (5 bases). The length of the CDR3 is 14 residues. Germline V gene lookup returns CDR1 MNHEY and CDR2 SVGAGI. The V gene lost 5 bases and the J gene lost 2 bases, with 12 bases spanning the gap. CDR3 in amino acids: CASSDPGRNTEAFF. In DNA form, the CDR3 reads TGTGCCAGCAGTGACCCGGGGCGCAACACTGAAGCTTTCTTT.

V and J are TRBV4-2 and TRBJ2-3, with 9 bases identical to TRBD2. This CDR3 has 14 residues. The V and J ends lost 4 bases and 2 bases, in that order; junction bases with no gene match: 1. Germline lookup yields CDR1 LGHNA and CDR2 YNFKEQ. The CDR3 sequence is CASSLAGDTDTQYF. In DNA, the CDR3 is TGTGCCAGCAGCCTAGCGGGGGACACAGATACGCAGTATTTT.